Sequencing of this T cell receptor beta chain was carried out in a study of identical twins. General observations from the study: Not following the same donors, the study drew its conclusions from cross-sectional statistical analysis.

V gave up 4 bases and J gave up 2 bases, with 18 bases separating them. The CDR3 totals 17 residues. Germline CDR1 and CDR2: LGHNA and YSLEER. TCRdb recomputed calls from the 5' RACE reads with MiXCR, one row per CDR3 protein. The sample includes around 510,000 distinct CDR3 sequences, approximately 15% of them seen just once. With respect to this clonotype: Its specificity is not known.

In addition, the sample was reused for a study of yellow fever vaccine responses in identical twins.

Material for sequencing was CD4+ T cells sorted from blood. The chain recombines TRBV4-3 with TRBJ2-1, with D possibly being TRBD2 (5 bases). The clonotype was recovered from a woman under 30 in good health. The chain's CDR3 is CASSPRRGRGPYNEQFF. The DNA for the CDR3 is TGCGCCAGCAGCCCCCGCCGTGGGAGAGGACCCTACAATGAGCAGTTCTTC.